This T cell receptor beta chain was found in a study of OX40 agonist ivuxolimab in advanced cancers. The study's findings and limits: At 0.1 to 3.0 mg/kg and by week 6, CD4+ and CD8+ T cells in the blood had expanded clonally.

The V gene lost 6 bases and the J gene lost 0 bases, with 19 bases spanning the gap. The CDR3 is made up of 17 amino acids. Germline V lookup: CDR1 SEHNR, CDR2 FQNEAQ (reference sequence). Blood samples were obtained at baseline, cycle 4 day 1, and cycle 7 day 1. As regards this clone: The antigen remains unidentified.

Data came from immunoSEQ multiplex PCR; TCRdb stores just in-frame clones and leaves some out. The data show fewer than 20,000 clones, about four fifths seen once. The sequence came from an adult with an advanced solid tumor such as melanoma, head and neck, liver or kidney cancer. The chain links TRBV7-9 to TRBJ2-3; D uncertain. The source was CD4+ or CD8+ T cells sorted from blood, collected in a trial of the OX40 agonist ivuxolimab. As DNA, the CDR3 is TGTGCCAGCAGATTTACGGTAAACACCTACAGCACAGATACGCAGTATTTT. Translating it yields CASRFTVNTYSTDTQYF.